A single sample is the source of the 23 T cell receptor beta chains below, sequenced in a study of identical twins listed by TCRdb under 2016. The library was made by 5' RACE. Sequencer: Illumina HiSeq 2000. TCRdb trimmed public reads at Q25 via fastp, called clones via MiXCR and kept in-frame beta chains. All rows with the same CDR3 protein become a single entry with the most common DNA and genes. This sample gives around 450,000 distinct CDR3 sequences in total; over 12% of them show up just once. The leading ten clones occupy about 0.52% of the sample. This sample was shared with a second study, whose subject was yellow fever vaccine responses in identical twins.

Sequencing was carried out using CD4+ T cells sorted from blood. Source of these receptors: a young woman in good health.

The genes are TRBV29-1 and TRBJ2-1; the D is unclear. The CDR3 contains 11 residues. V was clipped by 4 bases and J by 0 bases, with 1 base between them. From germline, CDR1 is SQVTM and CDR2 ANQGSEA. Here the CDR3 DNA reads TGCAGCGTTGCCTCCTACAATGAGCAGTTCTTC. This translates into CSVASYNEQFF.

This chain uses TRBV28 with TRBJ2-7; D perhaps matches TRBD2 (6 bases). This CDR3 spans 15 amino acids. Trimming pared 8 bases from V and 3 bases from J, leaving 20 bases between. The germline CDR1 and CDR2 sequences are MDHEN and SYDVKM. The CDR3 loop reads CASSGPGVSLYEQYF. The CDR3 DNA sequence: TGTGCCAGCTCAGGACCGGGAGTCTCACTCTACGAGCAGTACTTC.

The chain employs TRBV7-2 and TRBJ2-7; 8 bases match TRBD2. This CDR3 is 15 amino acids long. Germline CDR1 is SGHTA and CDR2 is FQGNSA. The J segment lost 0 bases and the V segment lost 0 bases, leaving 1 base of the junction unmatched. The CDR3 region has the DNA TGTGCCAGCAGCTTAGCGCTAGCGGGCTCCTACGAGCAGTACTTC. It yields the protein CASSLALAGSYEQYF. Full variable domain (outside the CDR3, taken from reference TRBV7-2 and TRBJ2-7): GAGVSQSPSNKVTEKGKDVELRCDPISGHTALYWYRQSLGQGLEFLIYFQGNSAPDKSGLPSDRFSAERTGGSVSTLTIQRTQQEDSAVYLCASSLALAGSYEQYFGPGTRLTVT.

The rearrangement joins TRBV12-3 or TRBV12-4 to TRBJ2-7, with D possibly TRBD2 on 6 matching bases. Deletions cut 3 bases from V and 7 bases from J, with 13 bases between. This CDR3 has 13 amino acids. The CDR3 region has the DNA TGTGCCAGCAGTTTGAGCGGGCGATGGGAGCAGTACTTC. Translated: CASSLSGRWEQYF.

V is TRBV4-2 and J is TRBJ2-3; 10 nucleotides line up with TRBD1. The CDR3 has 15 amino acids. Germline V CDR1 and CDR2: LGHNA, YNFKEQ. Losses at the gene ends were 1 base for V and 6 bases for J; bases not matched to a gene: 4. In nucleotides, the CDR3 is TGTGCCAGCAGCCAAGGGGGACAGGGGACGGATACGCAGTATTTT. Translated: CASSQGGQGTDTQYF.

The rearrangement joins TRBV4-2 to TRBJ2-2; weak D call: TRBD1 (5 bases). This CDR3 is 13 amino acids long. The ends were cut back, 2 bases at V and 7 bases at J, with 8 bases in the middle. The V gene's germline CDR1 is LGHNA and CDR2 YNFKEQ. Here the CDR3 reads CASSQKDSGELFF. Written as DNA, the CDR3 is TGTGCCAGCAGCCAAAAAGACAGCGGGGAGCTGTTTTTT.

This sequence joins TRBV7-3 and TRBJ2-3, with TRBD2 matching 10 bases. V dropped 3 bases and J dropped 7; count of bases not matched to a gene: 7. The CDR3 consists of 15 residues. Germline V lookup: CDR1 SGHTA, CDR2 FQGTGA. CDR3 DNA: TGTGCCAGCAGCTTGAAGCGGGGGGGCCTGAATACGCAGTATTTT. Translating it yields CASSLKRGGLNTQYF.

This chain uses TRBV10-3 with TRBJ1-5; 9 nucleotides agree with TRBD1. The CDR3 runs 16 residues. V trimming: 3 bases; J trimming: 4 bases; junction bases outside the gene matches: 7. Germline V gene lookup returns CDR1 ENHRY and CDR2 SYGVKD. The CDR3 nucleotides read TGTGCCATCAGTGACTCTAGGGACAGGGATAATCAGCCCCAGCATTTT. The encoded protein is CAISDSRDRDNQPQHF.

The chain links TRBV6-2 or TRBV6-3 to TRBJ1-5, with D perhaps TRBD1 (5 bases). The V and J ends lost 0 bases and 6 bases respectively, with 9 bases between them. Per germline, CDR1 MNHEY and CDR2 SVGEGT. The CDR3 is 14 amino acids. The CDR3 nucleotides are TGTGCCAGCAGTTACTCGGAAGGGGTTCAGCCCCAGCATTTT. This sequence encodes CASSYSEGVQPQHF.

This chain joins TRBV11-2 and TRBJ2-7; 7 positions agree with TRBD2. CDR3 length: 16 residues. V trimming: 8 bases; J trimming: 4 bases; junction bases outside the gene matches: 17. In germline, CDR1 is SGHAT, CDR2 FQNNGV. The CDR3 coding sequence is TGTGCCAGCGTAACATCTCGAGGGCTAGCGGTTTACGAGCAGTACTTC. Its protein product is CASVTSRGLAVYEQYF.

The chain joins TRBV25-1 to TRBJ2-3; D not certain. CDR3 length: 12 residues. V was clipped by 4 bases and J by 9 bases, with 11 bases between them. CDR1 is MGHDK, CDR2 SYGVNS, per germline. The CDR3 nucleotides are TGTGCCAGCAGTGGGGTGGCGTCAACGCAGTATTTT. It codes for CASSGVASTQYF.

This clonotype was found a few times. The CDR3 spells CATSRDVSGAEQYF. CDR3 bases: TGTGCCACCAGCAGAGATGTTAGCGGGGCAGAGCAGTACTTC. The rearrangement uses TRBV15 and TRBJ2-7; 8 nucleotides agree with TRBD2. Germline CDR1 reads LNHNV; CDR2 reads YYDKDF (reference sequence). With V trimmed by 0 bases and J by 7 bases, 5 bases remained unmatched. The CDR3 runs 14 residues.

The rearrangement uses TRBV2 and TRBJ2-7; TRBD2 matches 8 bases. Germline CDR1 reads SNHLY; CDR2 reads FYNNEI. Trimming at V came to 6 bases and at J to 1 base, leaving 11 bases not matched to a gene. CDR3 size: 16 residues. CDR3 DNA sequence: TGTGCCAGCAGCCCTAGCGGGTCGGCCCTTTCCTACGAGCAGTACTTC. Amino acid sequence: CASSPSGSALSYEQYF.

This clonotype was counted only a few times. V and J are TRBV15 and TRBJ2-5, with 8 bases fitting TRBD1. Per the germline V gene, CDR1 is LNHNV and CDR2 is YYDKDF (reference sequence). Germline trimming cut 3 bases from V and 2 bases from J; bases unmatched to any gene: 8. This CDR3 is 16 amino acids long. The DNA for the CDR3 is TGTGCCACCAGCAGGCCCGACAGGGGACAACAAGAGACCCAGTACTTC. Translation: CATSRPDRGQQETQYF. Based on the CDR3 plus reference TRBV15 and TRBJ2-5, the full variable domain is DAMVIQNPRYQVTQFGKPVTLSCSQTLNHNVMYWYQQKSSQAPKLLFHYYDKDFNNEADTPDNFQSRRPNTSFCFLDIRSPGLGDTAMYLCATSRPDRGQQETQYFGPGTRLLVL.

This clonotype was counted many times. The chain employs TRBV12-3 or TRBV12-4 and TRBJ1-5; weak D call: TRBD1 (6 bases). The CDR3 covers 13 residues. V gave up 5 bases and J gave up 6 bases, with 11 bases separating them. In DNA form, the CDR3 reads TGTGCCAGCAGTCCAGGGGAACGTCAGCCCCAGCATTTT. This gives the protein CASSPGERQPQHF.

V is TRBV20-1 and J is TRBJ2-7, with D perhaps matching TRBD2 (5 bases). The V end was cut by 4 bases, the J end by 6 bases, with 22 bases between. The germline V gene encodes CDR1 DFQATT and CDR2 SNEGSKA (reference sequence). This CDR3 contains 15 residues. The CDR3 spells CSANGQFEGFREQYF. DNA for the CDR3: TGCAGTGCTAACGGCCAATTTGAGGGTTTCCGCGAGCAGTACTTC.

The CDR3 DNA sequence: TGCGCCAGCAGCCTAAGTCCCCTAGCGGGAGTCAATGAGCAGTTCTTC. Translating gives CASSLSPLAGVNEQFF. This sequence joins TRBV4-3 and TRBJ2-1, with 10 positions matching TRBD2. The CDR3 has 16 residues. V was pared by 4 bases and J by 6 bases, with 9 bases of the junction left unmatched. Germline V gene lookup returns CDR1 LGHNA and CDR2 YSLEER.

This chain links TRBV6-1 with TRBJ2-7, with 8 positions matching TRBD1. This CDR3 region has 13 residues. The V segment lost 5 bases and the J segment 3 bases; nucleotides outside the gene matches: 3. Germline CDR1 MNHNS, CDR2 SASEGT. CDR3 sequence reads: CASSQGAFYEQYF. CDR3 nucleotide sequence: TGTGCCAGCAGTCAGGGGGCCTTCTACGAGCAGTACTTC.

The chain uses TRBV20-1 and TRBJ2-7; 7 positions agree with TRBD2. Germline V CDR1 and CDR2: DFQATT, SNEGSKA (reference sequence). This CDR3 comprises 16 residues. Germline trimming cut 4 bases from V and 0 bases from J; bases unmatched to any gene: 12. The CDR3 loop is CSATSLAAGSSYEQYF. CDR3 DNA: TGCAGTGCTACATCGCTAGCGGCGGGTAGCTCCTACGAGCAGTACTTC.

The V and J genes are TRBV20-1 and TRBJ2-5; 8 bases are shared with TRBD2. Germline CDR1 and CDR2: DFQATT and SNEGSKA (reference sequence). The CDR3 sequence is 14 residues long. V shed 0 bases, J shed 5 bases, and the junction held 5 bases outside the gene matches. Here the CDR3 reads CSARDWASGETQYF. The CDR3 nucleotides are TGCAGTGCTAGAGATTGGGCTAGCGGGGAGACCCAGTACTTC.

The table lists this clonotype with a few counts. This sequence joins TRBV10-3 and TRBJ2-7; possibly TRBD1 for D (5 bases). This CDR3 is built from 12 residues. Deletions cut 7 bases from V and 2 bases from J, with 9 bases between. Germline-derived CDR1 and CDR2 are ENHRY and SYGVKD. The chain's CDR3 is CAITNRTYEQYF. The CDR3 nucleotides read TGTGCCATCACTAACAGGACCTACGAGCAGTACTTC.

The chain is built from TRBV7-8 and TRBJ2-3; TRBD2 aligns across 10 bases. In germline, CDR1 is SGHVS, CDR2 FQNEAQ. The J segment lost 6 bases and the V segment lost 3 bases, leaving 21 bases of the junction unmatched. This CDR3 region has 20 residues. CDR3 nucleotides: TGTGCCAGCAGCTTCTCCTTGGGGCTAGCGGGAGTAGGTGGTGCGGATACGCAGTATTTT. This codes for CASSFSLGLAGVGGADTQYF.

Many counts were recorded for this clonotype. CDR3 in amino acids: CAIAGILNTGELFF. CDR3 nucleotides: TGTGCTATCGCTGGAATCTTGAACACCGGGGAGCTGTTTTTT. The chain recombines TRBV6-6 with TRBJ2-2; no reliable D call. Germline CDR1 and CDR2: MNHNY and SVGAGI (reference sequence). The length of the CDR3 is 14 residues.